The 18 T cell receptor beta chains listed next were all sequenced from one sample in a study of cytomegalovirus exposure and HLA in healthy donors. The PCR used 60 Vbeta and 13 Jbeta primers. Here immunoSEQ multiplex PCR was the method, and the copy in TCRdb shows in-frame clones only, minus some. Altogether about 160,000 clones are present, about 73% being singletons, with the ten largest covering 3.1%. What was sequenced was PBMCs. The source of these receptors is a woman in her thirties or forties in good health and CMV-seronegative.

The genes are TRBV19 and TRBJ2-2, with 8 bases lining up with TRBD1. The CDR3 has 14 residues. Germline V lookup: CDR1 LNHDA, CDR2 SQIVND (reference sequence). V was pared by 9 bases and J by 6 bases, with 9 bases of the junction left unmatched. CDR3 nucleotides: TGTGCCAGCCAGGGGGCGAATTATCCCGGGGAGCTGTTTTTT. As protein: CASQGANYPGELFF.

The genes are TRBV5-1 and TRBJ2-3; TRBD1 matches 9 bases. The CDR3 runs 16 residues. The V gene end was trimmed by 3 bases and the J gene end by 6 bases; junction bases not matched to a gene: 11. Germline loops: CDR1 SGHRS, CDR2 YFSETQ. CDR3 bases: TGCGCCAGCAGCTCGGAGACACAGGGGGCAGGGGATACGCAGTATTTT. Its translation: CASSSETQGAGDTQYF.

The chain has TRBV27 and TRBJ2-7; maybe TRBD1 (6 bases). The germline V and J ends were trimmed by 6 bases and 7 bases, with 16 bases remaining between them. This CDR3 region has 13 residues. Germline V gives CDR1 MNHEY, CDR2 SMNVEV (reference sequence). The CDR3: CASRFAGAGEQYF. Written as DNA, the CDR3 is TGTGCCAGCAGATTTGCAGGGGCAGGGGAGCAGTACTTC.

The rearrangement joins TRBV29-1 to TRBJ2-5; TRBD1 aligns across 9 bases. Germline CDR1 SQVTM, CDR2 ANQGSEA. The length of the CDR3 is 15 residues. Germline trimming cut 6 bases from V and 5 bases from J; bases unmatched to any gene: 13. DNA for the CDR3: TGCAGCGTACTCATGAAAGGGACAGGGACGGAGACCCAGTACTTC. The encoded protein is CSVLMKGTGTETQYF.

The V call is TRBV11-2, the J call TRBJ1-3, with D uncertain. This CDR3 region has 13 residues. CDR1 and CDR2 (germline): SGHAT, FQNNGV. The V gene lost 6 bases and the J gene lost 2 bases, with 8 bases spanning the gap. The CDR3 region is CASSTGTGNTIYF. The CDR3 nucleotides are TGTGCCAGCAGTACCGGGACTGGAAACACCATATATTTT.

The genes are TRBV5-6 and TRBJ2-5, with D possibly TRBD2 on 6 matching bases. Germline CDR1 SGHDT, CDR2 YYEEEE. The germline V and J ends were trimmed by 4 bases and 2 bases, with 15 bases remaining between them. This CDR3 is built from 15 residues. As DNA, the CDR3 is TGTGCCAGCAGCGTTGTCGGGGGTACTCAAGAGACCCAGTACTTC. Amino acid sequence: CASSVVGGTQETQYF.

This sequence joins TRBV20-1 and TRBJ1-2; a weak D match, TRBD1 (5 bases). Germline V gene data show CDR1 as DFQATT and CDR2 as SNEGSKA (reference sequence). V was clipped by 4 bases and J by 7 bases, with 10 bases between them. The CDR3 runs 11 residues. CDR3 DNA sequence: TGCAGTGCTATAGACAGTACTGGCTACACCTTC. Translated, it gives CSAIDSTGYTF.

The chain joins TRBV4-2 to TRBJ1-2; 9 bases align to TRBD1. CDR3 size: 16 residues. Per germline, CDR1 LGHNA and CDR2 YNFKEQ. Trimming at V came to 4 bases and at J to 3 bases, leaving 9 bases not matched to a gene. CDR3 nucleotides: TGTGCCAGCAGCCGGAGGACAGGGGAAGCCTACTATGGCTACACCTTC. The encoded protein is CASSRRTGEAYYGYTF.

The rearrangement uses TRBV6-1 and TRBJ1-3; D is perhaps TRBD1 (6 bases). Germline V gene lookup returns CDR1 MNHNS and CDR2 SASEGT. With 5 bases removed from V and 6 bases from J, the gap between germline ends came to 11 bases. The CDR3 loop spans 13 amino acids. CDR3 bases: TGTGCCAGCAGTCAACAGGGTCTAAACACCATATATTTT. It encodes CASSQQGLNTIYF.

This clone has only a few counts. CDR3: CASSLTVFKGYTF. The CDR3 DNA reads TGCGCCAGCAGCTTGACAGTTTTTAAAGGCTACACCTTC. This sequence joins TRBV5-1 and TRBJ1-2; the D is unclear. This CDR3 has 13 amino acids. Germline loops: CDR1 SGHRS, CDR2 YFSETQ. Trimming took off 1 base at V and 8 bases at J, with 12 bases between the two ends.

The chain employs TRBV29-1 and TRBJ1-2, with 7 nucleotides matching TRBD1. J was trimmed by 5 bases and V by 4 bases; bases with no gene match: 4. The CDR3 has 12 amino acids. CDR1 and CDR2 from the germline V gene are SQVTM and ANQGSEA. CDR3 sequence (DNA): TGCAGCGTTGCCGGACAGGCGTATGGCTACACCTTC. Protein sequence: CSVAGQAYGYTF.

The chain is built from TRBV5-1 and TRBJ2-5, with 7 bases fitting TRBD1. With 4 bases clipped from V and 7 bases from J, the junction kept 10 bases outside the gene matches. CDR3 length: 14 amino acids. Germline values: CDR1 SGHRS, CDR2 YFSETQ. The CDR3 DNA reads as TGCGCCAGCAGCCAAGGGGGCTTTTTTGGGACCCAGTACTTC. This gives the protein CASSQGGFFGTQYF. Supplemented by reference TRBV5-1 and TRBJ2-5, the full variable domain reads KAGVTQTPRYLIKTRGQQVTLSCSPISGHRSVSWYQQTPGQGLQFLFEYFSETQRNKGNFPGRFSGRQFSNSRSEMNVSTLELGDSALYLCASSQGGFFGTQYFGPGTRLLVL.

The rearrangement uses TRBV29-1 and TRBJ1-2; D possibly corresponds to TRBD1 (6 bases). Trimming removed 4 bases at V and 7 bases at J, with 22 bases between. The CDR3 totals 15 residues. Germline CDR1 is SQVTM and CDR2 is ANQGSEA. CDR3 in amino acids: CSVVLFRGLVGGYTF. CDR3 nucleotide sequence: TGCAGCGTTGTACTTTTCAGGGGATTAGTAGGTGGCTACACCTTC.

The CDR3 sequence: CASSLWETSGGEDEQFF. CDR3 coding DNA: TGTGCCAGCAGCTTATGGGAGACTAGCGGGGGGGAGGATGAGCAGTTCTTC. The chain is built from TRBV11-2 and TRBJ2-1, with 14 positions matching TRBD2. The V gene's germline CDR1 is SGHAT and CDR2 FQNNGV. V was clipped by 2 bases and J by 8 bases; unmatched bases: 8. The CDR3 extends over 17 amino acids.

V usage is TRBV7-2 and J usage is TRBJ1-4; TRBD1 is a possible D gene (5 bases). This CDR3 contains 14 residues. Germline lookup yields CDR1 SGHTA and CDR2 FQGNSA. V was clipped by 1 base and J by 8 bases, with 11 bases between them. The CDR3 protein is CASSLVGAGEKLFF. CDR3 DNA sequence: TGTGCCAGCAGCTTAGTTGGGGCCGGGGAAAAACTGTTTTTT.

This clone was seen a few times. The CDR3 protein is CASSLERGGRGEQYF. In DNA form, the CDR3 reads TGTGCCAGCAGCTTGGAACGGGGGGGCCGCGGCGAGCAGTACTTC. The chain has TRBV5-4 and TRBJ2-7; 8 bases match TRBD2. The CDR3 loop spans 15 amino acids. Trimming took 0 bases from V and 6 from J; bases not matched to a gene: 8. Germline V gives CDR1 SGHNT, CDR2 YYREEE (reference sequence).

The gene calls are TRBV9 and TRBJ2-7, with TRBD2 matching over 9 bases. The CDR3 spans 16 residues. Germline V gene lookup returns CDR1 SGDLS and CDR2 YYNGEE. J gave up 0 bases and V 0 bases, and 4 bases lay outside the gene matches. CDR3 nucleotide sequence: TGTGCCAGCAGCGTAGGGGCGGGGGGGCGCTCCTACGAGCAGTACTTC. Translated, it gives CASSVGAGGRSYEQYF.

The chain combines TRBV5-4 with TRBJ2-1; a possible D gene is TRBD2 (5 bases). Trimming pared 2 bases from V and 8 bases from J, leaving 17 bases between. The CDR3 spans 15 residues. Germline V gene lookup returns CDR1 SGHNT and CDR2 YYREEE (reference sequence). In DNA form, the CDR3 reads TGTGCCAGCAGCTTTCGGGATGTAAGATACGATGAGCAGTTCTTC. This translates into CASSFRDVRYDEQFF.